The source of this T cell receptor (beta chain) is a study of T-cell reconstitution after alpha-beta-depleted transplantation in children. This clonotype was observed a handful of times. The antigen is undetermined. Trimming cost V 5 bases and J 9 bases, with 15 bases left between them. This CDR3 is 13 amino acids long. CDR1 and CDR2 (germline): SEHNR, FQNEAQ (reference sequence). Regarding the study as a whole: Reportedly, only several hundred clones from non-depleted graft cells drove alpha-beta T-cell counts at about two months. The main origin of T-cell counts and diversity one year after transplant was newly produced T cells.

Construction of the TCRbeta library involved unique molecular identifiers. TCRdb re-analysed the PCR reads in MiXCR, keeping a single row per CDR3 protein. This table has 250,000 to 400,000 distinct CDR3 sequences, around 25% appearing once. This TCR came from a male patient aged 10 to 17 who had a stem cell transplant for acute lymphoblastic leukemia, so the T cells may come from the graft donor. V is TRBV7-9 and J is TRBJ2-3; tentative D call: TRBD2 (5 bases). The sample in question was PBMCs, mostly from graft donor cells, obtained 180 days after TCRalphabeta/CD19-depleted stem cell transplant. The CDR3 nucleotides are TGTGCCAGCAGCCTAGACCCGGGGAACACGCAGTATTTT. It translates to CASSLDPGNTQYF.